The following is a T cell receptor (beta chain) sequence with its context. Its cognate antigen is unknown. Other DNA sequences within the sample encode an identical CDR3. The sample comes from a study of shared clonotypes between healthy human individuals. Naive CD8 populations comprised CD45RO-negative cells positively selected for CCR7, excluding terminally differentiated effector memory CD45RA+ cells. Broader study findings: Researchers sampled blood only, noting tissue repertoires likely differ.

The V gene's germline CDR1 is GTSNPN and CDR2 SVGIG (reference sequence). The ends were cut back, 0 bases at V and 4 bases at J, with 4 bases in the middle. This CDR3 is built from 12 residues. Sorted-subset replicate PCR reactions were performed with approximately 0.2 ug DNA, corresponding to tens of thousands of T cell genomes. Sequencing was performed with immunoSEQ multiplex PCR; in TCRdb, only in-frame clones are kept and a portion is missing. The sample contains about 1.9 million clones, 85% to 95% of which appear only once. The material sequenced was naive CD8+ T cells from PBMCs. This clonotype originated in a man aged 18 to 29 in good health. Some clones in this sample may be carry-over from other donors' samples. The J gene is TRBJ2-1, the V gene TRBV30, with D unclear. CDR3 nucleotides: TGTGCCTGGAGTGTTTTGTACAATGAGCAGTTCTTC. It is translated as CAWSVLYNEQFF.